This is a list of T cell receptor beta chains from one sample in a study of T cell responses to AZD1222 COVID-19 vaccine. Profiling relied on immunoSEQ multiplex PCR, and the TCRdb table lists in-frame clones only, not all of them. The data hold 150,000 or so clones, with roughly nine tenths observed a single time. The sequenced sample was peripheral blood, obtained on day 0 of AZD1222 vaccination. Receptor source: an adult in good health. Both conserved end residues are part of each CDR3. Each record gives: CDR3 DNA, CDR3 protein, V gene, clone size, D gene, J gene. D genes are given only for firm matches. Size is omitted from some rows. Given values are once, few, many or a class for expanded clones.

DNA: TGTGCCAGCATGTGGGACAGGAACTACGAGCAGTACTTC
CDR3: CASMWDRNYEQYF
V: TRBV6-5
size: -
D: TRBD1
J: TRBJ2-7

DNA: TGCGCCAGCAGCTTGATAACTAGCGGGACATCGGAGCAGTTCTTC
CDR3: CASSLITSGTSEQFF
V: TRBV5-1
size: -
D: TRBD2
J: TRBJ2-1

DNA: TGTGCCAGCAGGGATGGACAGGGGCCACGGGGGGCTGAAGCTTTCTTT
CDR3: CASRDGQGPRGAEAFF
V: TRBV27
size: -
D: TRBD1
J: TRBJ1-1

DNA: TGCGCCAGCAGCTTTGGCCAGGGAGAGACCCAGTACTTC
CDR3: CASSFGQGETQYF
V: TRBV5-1
size: -
D: -
J: TRBJ2-5

DNA: TGTGCCAGCAGCCAAGATTGGAAGGGAGATACGCAGTATTTT
CDR3: CASSQDWKGDTQYF
V: TRBV4-2
size: -
D: -
J: TRBJ2-3

DNA: TGTGCCAGCAGCCCAGCTAGGGTGACTCACCTGAGGGACACTGAAGCTTTCTTT
CDR3: CASSPARVTHLRDTEAFF
V: TRBV7-8
size: -
D: -
J: TRBJ1-1

DNA: TGTGCCAGCAGCTTAGATCCGGGACACCTCTATGGCTACACCTTC
CDR3: CASSLDPGHLYGYTF
V: TRBV7-9
size: -
D: -
J: TRBJ1-2

DNA: TGTGCCAGCACCCCGGGGGGTAAGCCTGAAGCTTTCTTT
CDR3: CASTPGGKPEAFF
V: TRBV5-6
size: -
D: -
J: TRBJ1-1

DNA: TGTGCCAGCAGTGAAATTTCTCTCCGGGCCCACGAGCAGTACTTC
CDR3: CASSEISLRAHEQYF
V: TRBV6-1
size: -
D: -
J: TRBJ2-7

DNA: TGTGCCAGCAGCAGCCTGGACAGGGGGCCCCACGAGCAGTACTTC
CDR3: CASSSLDRGPHEQYF
V: TRBV7-2
size: -
D: TRBD1
J: TRBJ2-7

DNA: TGTGCCAGAAGCAAAGCCACGGTGAACTACGAGCAGTACTTC
CDR3: CARSKATVNYEQYF
V: TRBV5-3
size: -
D: -
J: TRBJ2-7

DNA: TGTGCCAGCAGTCCCCGGGTAGGAGGTGGCTACACCTTC
CDR3: CASSPRVGGGYTF
V: TRBV12-3/TRBV12-4
size: -
D: -
J: TRBJ1-2

DNA: TGCAGCGTGGCTGGGACGGGAACTAATGAAAAACTGTTTTTT
CDR3: CSVAGTGTNEKLFF
V: TRBV29-1
size: -
D: -
J: TRBJ1-4

DNA: TGCGCCAGCAGCCAAGAAAGGGCAGGTGAAGCTTTCTTT
CDR3: CASSQERAGEAFF
V: TRBV4-1
size: -
D: -
J: TRBJ1-1

DNA: TGTGCCAGCAGCTCCTCCCAGGGGCCAAATCAGCCCCAGCATTTT
CDR3: CASSSSQGPNQPQHF
V: TRBV7-6
size: -
D: -
J: TRBJ1-5

DNA: TGTGCCAGCAGCCGGCCGACAGGGGAGATCTACGAGCAGTACTTC
CDR3: CASSRPTGEIYEQYF
V: TRBV11-3
size: -
D: TRBD1
J: TRBJ2-7

DNA: TGTGCCAGTAGTATCAAGGCCGGGGGGCCGAGGTCCTACGAGCAGTACTTC
CDR3: CASSIKAGGPRSYEQYF
V: TRBV19
size: -
D: -
J: TRBJ2-7

DNA: TGTGCCAGCTCCGACAGGGCTGGGGCCAACGTCCTGACTTTC
CDR3: CASSDRAGANVLTF
V: TRBV6-5
size: -
D: TRBD1
J: TRBJ2-6

DNA: TGTGCCAGCAGAAGAGACAGGGTCGAGCCCCAGCATTTT
CDR3: CASRRDRVEPQHF
V: TRBV6-6
size: -
D: TRBD1
J: TRBJ1-5

DNA: TGTGCCAGCAGCCAAAAATGGGCCCGTGGCTCCTACGAGCAGTACTTC
CDR3: CASSQKWARGSYEQYF
V: TRBV2
size: -
D: -
J: TRBJ2-7

DNA: TGTGCCAGCTCACAAATATTCCGGGACAGGGGCACCCAGGCGGGTGGCTACACCTTC
CDR3: CASSQIFRDRGTQAGGYTF
V: TRBV18
size: -
D: TRBD1
J: TRBJ1-2

DNA: TGTGCCATGAATTACAGGGAAACCGGGGAGCTGTTTTTT
CDR3: CAMNYRETGELFF
V: TRBV10-3
size: -
D: -
J: TRBJ2-2

DNA: TGTGCCAGCAGTTCCGGGACCGGCTCCTACGAGCAGTACTTC
CDR3: CASSSGTGSYEQYF
V: TRBV5-6
size: -
D: -
J: TRBJ2-7

DNA: TGCGCCAGCAGTGGGGAACAGAGACCCACAGATACGCAGTATTTT
CDR3: CASSGEQRPTDTQYF
V: TRBV5-1
size: few
D: -
J: TRBJ2-3

DNA: TGTGCCAGCAGCTTAGGCGGGGGGCAGAGAAATGAGCAGTTCTTC
CDR3: CASSLGGGQRNEQFF
V: TRBV7-3
size: -
D: TRBD2
J: TRBJ2-1

DNA: TGTGCCAGCAGCCCGAACCGGGGCCAAGAGACCCAGTACTTC
CDR3: CASSPNRGQETQYF
V: TRBV13
size: -
D: -
J: TRBJ2-5

DNA: TGCGCCAGCAGCCAAGTATTTACCTACCAAGAGACCCAGTACTTC
CDR3: CASSQVFTYQETQYF
V: TRBV4-3
size: -
D: -
J: TRBJ2-5

DNA: TGTGCCAGCAGCTCAACCCCGGGACAGACCCTAAACACCGGGGAGCTGTTTTTT
CDR3: CASSSTPGQTLNTGELFF
V: TRBV6-2/TRBV6-3
size: -
D: TRBD1
J: TRBJ2-2

DNA: TGTGCCAGCTCACGGACTGGGGGGAGAGATACGCAGTATTTT
CDR3: CASSRTGGRDTQYF
V: TRBV18
size: once
D: -
J: TRBJ2-3

DNA: TGCGCCAGCAGCCATACGCCAACTAAAGAAAAACTGTTTTTT
CDR3: CASSHTPTKEKLFF
V: TRBV5-1
size: -
D: -
J: TRBJ1-4

DNA: TGTGCCAGTACCCCCGGGGGGTCGGGGCGCTCGTGGGGCTACACCTTC
CDR3: CASTPGGSGRSWGYTF
V: TRBV19
size: few
D: -
J: TRBJ1-2

DNA: TGTGCCAGCAGCCCCAGTGAGGTCACCATGAACACTGAAGCTTTCTTT
CDR3: CASSPSEVTMNTEAFF
V: TRBV7-9
size: -
D: -
J: TRBJ1-1

DNA: TGTGCCATCAGTGGTCAGCCCGATCAGCCCCAGCATTTT
CDR3: CAISGQPDQPQHF
V: TRBV10-3
size: -
D: -
J: TRBJ1-5

DNA: TGTGCCAGTAGTATAGCCCGACGGGCCGGGTACAATGAGCAGTTCTTC
CDR3: CASSIARRAGYNEQFF
V: TRBV19
size: once
D: -
J: TRBJ2-1

DNA: TGTGCCAGTAGTATCGGACTAGCGGGGATCCAAGAGACCCAGTACTTC
CDR3: CASSIGLAGIQETQYF
V: TRBV19
size: -
D: TRBD2
J: TRBJ2-5

DNA: TGCGCCAGCGGACTAGACGCTTTCAATGAGCAGTTCTTC
CDR3: CASGLDAFNEQFF
V: TRBV5-1
size: -
D: TRBD2
J: TRBJ2-1

DNA: TGTGCCAGCAGCCAAAGTCTCCGTCGTGGGACTCTGATAGAAACCTACGAGCAGTACTTC
CDR3: CASSQSLRRGTLIETYEQYF
V: TRBV11-3
size: -
D: -
J: TRBJ2-7

DNA: TGTGCCAGCACCGTGGCTAGCGGTAACACCGGGGAGCTGTTTTTT
CDR3: CASTVASGNTGELFF
V: TRBV3-1/TRBV3-2
size: -
D: TRBD2
J: TRBJ2-2

DNA: TGTGCCAGCAGCCCACCCCGGGGGCGGGCCGGGGAGCTGTTTTTT
CDR3: CASSPPRGRAGELFF
V: TRBV5-4
size: few
D: -
J: TRBJ2-2

DNA: TGTGCTAGCAGCCCCCCTATTGGGTCTGGGGCCAACGTCCTGACTTTC
CDR3: CASSPPIGSGANVLTF
V: TRBV7-7
size: once
D: -
J: TRBJ2-6

DNA: TGTGCCAGCTCGCCTAGCGGGGGGGCCGACACCGGGGAGCTGTTTTTT
CDR3: CASSPSGGADTGELFF
V: TRBV18
size: -
D: TRBD2
J: TRBJ2-2

DNA: TGTGCCAGCAGCCACAGGGAGAATGAGCAGTTCTTC
CDR3: CASSHRENEQFF
V: TRBV9
size: -
D: -
J: TRBJ2-1

DNA: TGTGCCAGTAGTATAGACGCAGGGGACGGGCAGCCCCAGCATTTT
CDR3: CASSIDAGDGQPQHF
V: TRBV19
size: -
D: -
J: TRBJ1-5